This TCR beta chain originates from a study of blood T cells in healthy people across ages. With V trimmed by 5 bases and J by 3 bases, 7 bases remained unmatched. The CDR3 length is 15 residues. CDR1 and CDR2 (germline): SQVTM, ANQGSEA. A second PCR of 7 to 11 cycles used a sample-barcoded 5' primer and a J-beta primer mix. Using its own MiXCR run on the 5' RACE reads, TCRdb lists one record per CDR3 protein. There are over a million distinct CDR3 sequences in the sample; 20% to 25% occur only once, and about 0.69% lies in the top ten. This clonotype was observed a few times. This sample also appeared in a second study, on T cells of mothers and their children.

This receptor was obtained from a girl aged 2 to 10 in good health. The chain recombines TRBV29-1 with TRBJ2-3; 11 positions agree with TRBD2. Sequenced input: blood. In DNA, the CDR3 is TGCAGCGTTTCCCCGACTAGCGGGACAACAGATACGCAGTATTTT. It translates to CSVSPTSGTTDTQYF.